Listed below are T cell receptor beta chains from one sample, sequenced in a study of blood T cell repertoires in COVID-19. Produced via immunoSEQ multiplex PCR; TCRdb's table is partial and in-frame only. This table holds some 93,000 clones, about four fifths found once. Sequences were obtained from peripheral blood. Receptors were obtained from a human donor in a cohort sampled during active COVID-19. Each CDR3 is given with its conserved first and last residue. A D gene is named only where the DNA matches it firmly. Clone size, where shown, is once, few, many, or a class for clones that have expanded.

j_call | v_call | d_call | clone_size | cdr3_nt | cdr3_aa
TRBJ2-5 | TRBV2 | TRBD2 | once | TGTGCCAGCAGCTCTAGCGGGGAGACCCAGTACTTC | CASSSSGETQYF
TRBJ1-2 | TRBV18 | TRBD1 | - | TGTGCCAGCTCACCAAGGACAGGGGGCTATGGCTACACCTTC | CASSPRTGGYGYTF
TRBJ2-2 | TRBV28 | - | - | TGTGCCAGCGGCGGTATCGGGGTCTTGAACACCGGGGAGCTGTTTTTT | CASGGIGVLNTGELFF
TRBJ2-1 | TRBV28 | TRBD2 | - | TGTGCCAGCAGTCTGGGACTAGCGGGCCTTAGCTCCTACAATGAGCAGTTCTTC | CASSLGLAGLSSYNEQFF
TRBJ2-3 | TRBV5-1 | TRBD1 | - | TGCGCCAGCAGCGGGAAGACGACAGGGAACCGAGCAGATACGCAGTATTTT | CASSGKTTGNRADTQYF
TRBJ2-1 | TRBV19 | - | - | TGTGCCAGTAGTATAGTCGAGAATGAGCAGTTCTTC | CASSIVENEQFF
TRBJ2-1 | TRBV18 | TRBD1 | - | TGTGCCAGCTCACTCGACAGGGGTAGTTACAATGAGCAGTTCTTC | CASSLDRGSYNEQFF
TRBJ1-5 | TRBV2 | TRBD1 | few | TGTGCCTCAGGACAGGGCAATCAGCCCCAGCATTTT | CASGQGNQPQHF
TRBJ2-7 | TRBV4-1 | - | - | TGCGCCAGCAGCCAAGAGGCCACGGGGGCCTACGAGCAGTACTTC | CASSQEATGAYEQYF
TRBJ1-1 | TRBV27 | - | - | TGTGCCAGCAGCTCCGGGGGAAACACTGAAGCTTTCTTT | CASSSGGNTEAFF
TRBJ1-1 | TRBV18 | TRBD1 | - | TGTGCCAGCTCACCACAGGACAGGGTAGTCACTGAAGCTTTCTTT | CASSPQDRVVTEAFF
TRBJ2-3 | TRBV20-1 | - | - | TGCAGTGCTAGAGATCGGGAAAGGCAGTATTTT | CSARDRERQYF
TRBJ2-2 | TRBV24-1 | TRBD2 | - | TGTGCCACCAGTGGATTAGCGGGATCGAACACCGGGGAGCTGTTTTTT | CATSGLAGSNTGELFF
TRBJ2-7 | TRBV19 | - | - | TGTGCCAGTAGTAGGCAAGCGGGACACCCAACCGCCTACGAGCAGTACTTC | CASSRQAGHPTAYEQYF
TRBJ2-7 | TRBV23-1 | - | - | TGCGCCAGCAGTCCCGTCTCGAGGGGAGCGAGGGGGGAGCAGTACTTC | CASSPVSRGARGEQYF
TRBJ2-1 | TRBV10-1 | TRBD2 | - | TGCGCCAGCAGTGAGTTACTAGCGGGAGACGGTGAGCAGTTCTTC | CASSELLAGDGEQFF
TRBJ2-2 | TRBV28 | - | - | TGTGCCACCCCGGGACACTACACCGGGGAGCTGTTTTTT | CATPGHYTGELFF
TRBJ2-7 | TRBV6-5 | TRBD1 | - | TGTGCCAGCAGTCACCAGGGGGAGTCCTACGAGCAGTACTTC | CASSHQGESYEQYF
TRBJ1-1 | TRBV5-1 | TRBD1 | - | TGCGCCAGCAGCCTGGACAGGGCAGACACTGAAGCTTTCTTT | CASSLDRADTEAFF
TRBJ2-1 | TRBV19 | TRBD2 | - | TGTGCCAGTAGTATAGCGGGGGGACGAGAGCAGTTCTTC | CASSIAGGREQFF
TRBJ1-6 | TRBV9 | - | many | TGTGCCAGCAGCGTGGGGCCACAGCGGGATTCACCCCTCCACTTT | CASSVGPQRDSPLHF
TRBJ2-1 | TRBV30 | - | - | TGTGCCTGGAGTGTACAGGTGGGAGGTTCCTACAATGAGCAGTTCTTC | CAWSVQVGGSYNEQFF
TRBJ1-1 | TRBV4-1 | - | - | TGCGCCAGCAGCCTCAGTCCGAACACTGAAGCTTTCTTT | CASSLSPNTEAFF
TRBJ2-5 | TRBV5-1 | - | - | TGCGCCAGCAGTCGCGCGCCAGGGGCGTACCTCCAAGAGACCCAGTACTTC | CASSRAPGAYLQETQYF
TRBJ2-3 | TRBV3-1/TRBV3-2 | TRBD2 | few | TGTGCCAGCAGCCAAGATCTGCTAGCGGGAGCAGATACGCAGTATTTT | CASSQDLLAGADTQYF
TRBJ2-2 | TRBV19 | - | - | TGTGCCAGCTCCGCGCAGGGGTATGGCGGGGAGCTGTTTTTT | CASSAQGYGGELFF
TRBJ1-4 | TRBV11-3 | - | - | TGTGCCAGCAGCTTACCAGGCTTTAATGAAAAACTGTTTTTT | CASSLPGFNEKLFF
TRBJ1-1 | TRBV14 | TRBD1 | once | TGTGCCAGCAGCGAACAAGGGGAGACAGGGAGGTCTGAAGCTTTCTTT | CASSEQGETGRSEAFF
TRBJ2-7 | TRBV27 | - | - | TGTGCCAGCAGTTTGAACAGTGACTACGAGCAGTACTTC | CASSLNSDYEQYF
TRBJ1-5 | TRBV19 | - | - | TGTGCCAGTAGTAAGGACAGTTCTTATAGCAATCAGCCCCAGCATTTT | CASSKDSSYSNQPQHF
TRBJ1-1 | TRBV28 | - | - | TGTGCCAGCAGTCCCAACCCAGGATTCCAGGGGCGTGAAGCTTTCTTT | CASSPNPGFQGREAFF
TRBJ2-7 | TRBV4-2 | - | - | TGTGCCAGCAGCCAAGTCCCCGGGAGCTCCTACGAGCAGTACTTC | CASSQVPGSSYEQYF
TRBJ1-6 | TRBV15 | - | - | TGTGCCACCAGCAGAGAAGGGACTCCTGCCAATTCACCCCTCCACTTT | CATSREGTPANSPLHF
TRBJ2-7 | TRBV5-6 | - | - | TGTGCCAGCAGCTTGGGGCAGGGCGTCGAGCAGTACTTC | CASSLGQGVEQYF
TRBJ2-5 | TRBV7-2 | - | - | TGTGCCAGCAGCTTAGGTCCCGGAGAGACCCAGTACTTC | CASSLGPGETQYF
TRBJ2-5 | TRBV30 | TRBD1 | - | TGTGCCTGGGACGGGACAGGGGAGGGAGAGACCCAGTACTTC | CAWDGTGEGETQYF
TRBJ1-6 | TRBV5-1 | TRBD1 | - | TGCGCCAGCAGCTTGGCCCCCGGGACAGGGGGCAGTTCACCCCTCCACTTT | CASSLAPGTGGSSPLHF
TRBJ2-3 | TRBV6-4 | TRBD2 | - | TGTGCCAGCAGCCGCGGACTAGCGGGATATCCAGATACGCAGTATTTT | CASSRGLAGYPDTQYF
TRBJ2-3 | TRBV5-1 | TRBD2 | - | TGCGCCAGCAGCTTGTTGGCGGGAGGGACCGCAGATACGCAGTATTTT | CASSLLAGGTADTQYF
TRBJ2-1 | TRBV2 | TRBD2 | - | TGTGCCAGCACGGGAGGGGGATACAATGAGCAGTTCTTC | CASTGGGYNEQFF
TRBJ2-1 | TRBV6-5 | TRBD1 | medium-sized | TGTGCCAGCAGGACAGGGGCGAATGAGCAGTTCTTC | CASRTGANEQFF
TRBJ1-2 | TRBV12-3/TRBV12-4 | TRBD1 | once | TGTGCCAGCAGAATTACAGGGGAGTTGGGCTACACCTTC | CASRITGELGYTF
TRBJ2-7 | TRBV28 | TRBD2 | - | TGTGCCAGCATGACTAGCGGAAGCTCCTACGAGCAGTACTTC | CASMTSGSSYEQYF
TRBJ1-1 | TRBV7-3 | TRBD1 | - | TGTGCCAGCAGCTTCCGACAGGGGGCGAAAGCTTTCTTT | CASSFRQGAKAFF
TRBJ1-1 | TRBV7-2 | - | few | TGTGCCAGCAGTAGACAGCCGAACACTGAAGCTTTCTTT | CASSRQPNTEAFF
TRBJ2-7 | TRBV12-3/TRBV12-4 | TRBD2 | - | TGTGCCAGCAGCCCCGGGACTAGCTACGAGCAGTACTTC | CASSPGTSYEQYF
TRBJ2-1 | TRBV5-1 | - | - | TGCGCCAGCAGCTTAACCAGCGCCACAATGAAGCAGTTCTTC | CASSLTSATMKQFF
TRBJ2-3 | TRBV5-1 | TRBD2 | - | TGCGCCAGCAGCCAACTAGCGGGAGGTGTGGCAGATACGCAGTATTTT | CASSQLAGGVADTQYF
TRBJ1-1 | TRBV6-5 | - | - | TGTGCCAGCAGGTCTACAGGGTCCCTCGAAGCTTTCTTT | CASRSTGSLEAFF
TRBJ2-5 | TRBV5-1 | - | - | TGCGCCAGCAGCTTGGCAGGGACACACCAAGAGACCCAGTACTTC | CASSLAGTHQETQYF
TRBJ2-7 | TRBV15 | TRBD2 | - | TGTGCCACCAGCAGAGATTTATTAGCGGGAGTCGTCGAGCAGTACTTC | CATSRDLLAGVVEQYF
TRBJ1-1 | TRBV2 | TRBD1 | once | TGTGCCAGCAGAACAGGGGGCGGTAACACTGAAGCTTTCTTT | CASRTGGGNTEAFF
TRBJ2-1 | TRBV5-4 | TRBD2 | - | TGTGCCAGCAGCCTGCAGCGGGAGGACAATGAGCAGTTCTTC | CASSLQREDNEQFF
TRBJ2-7 | TRBV5-1 | - | few | TGCGCCAGCAGCTCCGGGGACTCCGAGCAGTACTTC | CASSSGDSEQYF
TRBJ2-1 | TRBV19 | TRBD1 | - | TGTGCCAGTAGTATAACTTTAGGGACAGGGGTCGGCAATGAGCAGTTCTTC | CASSITLGTGVGNEQFF
TRBJ2-2 | TRBV7-9 | - | - | TGTGCCAGCAGCCTGAGCCAGACAACGAACACCGGGGAGCTGTTTTTT | CASSLSQTTNTGELFF
TRBJ2-7 | TRBV18 | TRBD2 | - | TGTGCCAGCTCACCAGGGGCAGGGTCAGCGGGGAACGAGCAGTACTTC | CASSPGAGSAGNEQYF